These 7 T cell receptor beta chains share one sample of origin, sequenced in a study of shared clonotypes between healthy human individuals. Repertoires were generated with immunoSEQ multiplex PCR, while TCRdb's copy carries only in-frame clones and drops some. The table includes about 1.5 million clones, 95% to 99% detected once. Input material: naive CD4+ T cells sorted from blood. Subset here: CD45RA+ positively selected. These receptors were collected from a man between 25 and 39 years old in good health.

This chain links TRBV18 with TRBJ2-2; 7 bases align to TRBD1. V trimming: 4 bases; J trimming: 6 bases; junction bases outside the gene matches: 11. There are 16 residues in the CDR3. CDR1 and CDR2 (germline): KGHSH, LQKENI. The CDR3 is CASSLGQLDSAGELFF. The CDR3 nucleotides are TGTGCCAGCTCACTGGGACAGTTGGATTCGGCCGGGGAGCTGTTTTTT.

The CDR3 spells CASSYRQGVSYEQYF. CDR3 bases: TGTGCCAGCAGCTACAGACAGGGAGTGTCCTACGAGCAGTACTTC. J is TRBJ2-7 and V is TRBV7-9, with 7 nucleotides matching TRBD1. J was trimmed by 1 base and V by 4 bases; bases with no gene match: 7. The CDR3 contains 15 residues. Per the germline V gene, CDR1 is SEHNR and CDR2 is FQNEAQ (reference sequence).

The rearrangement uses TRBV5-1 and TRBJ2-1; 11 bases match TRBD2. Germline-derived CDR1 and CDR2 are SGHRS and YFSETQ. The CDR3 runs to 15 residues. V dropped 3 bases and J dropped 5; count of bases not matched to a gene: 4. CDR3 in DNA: TGCGCCAGCAGCTGGGGACTAGCGGAAGACAATGAGCAGTTCTTC. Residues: CASSWGLAEDNEQFF.

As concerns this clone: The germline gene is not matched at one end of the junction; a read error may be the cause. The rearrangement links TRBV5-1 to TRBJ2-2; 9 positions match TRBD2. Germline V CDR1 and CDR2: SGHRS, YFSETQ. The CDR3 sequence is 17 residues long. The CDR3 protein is CASSPDVGLANAGELFF. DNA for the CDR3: TGCGCCAGCAGCCCGGATGTAGGACTAGCGAACGCCGGGGAGCTGTTTTTT.

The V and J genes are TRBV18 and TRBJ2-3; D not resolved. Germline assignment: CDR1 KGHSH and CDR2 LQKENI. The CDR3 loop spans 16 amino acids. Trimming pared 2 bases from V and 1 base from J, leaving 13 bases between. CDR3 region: CASSPKMAVGTDTQYF. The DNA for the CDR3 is TGTGCCAGCTCACCAAAAATGGCGGTGGGCACAGATACGCAGTATTTT. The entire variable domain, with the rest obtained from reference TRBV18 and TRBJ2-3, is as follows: NAGVMQNPRHLVRRRGQEARLRCSPMKGHSHVYWYRQLPEEGLKFMVYLQKENIIDESGMPKERFSAEFPKEGPSILRIQQVVRGDSAAYFCASSPKMAVGTDTQYFGPGTRLTVL.

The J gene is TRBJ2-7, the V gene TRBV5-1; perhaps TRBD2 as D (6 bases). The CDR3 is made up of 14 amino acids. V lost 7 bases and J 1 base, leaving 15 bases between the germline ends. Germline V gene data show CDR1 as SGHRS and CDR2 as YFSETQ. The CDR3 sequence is CASRPRRDSYEQYF. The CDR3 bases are TGCGCCAGCCGACCCCGGAGGGATTCCTACGAGCAGTACTTC.

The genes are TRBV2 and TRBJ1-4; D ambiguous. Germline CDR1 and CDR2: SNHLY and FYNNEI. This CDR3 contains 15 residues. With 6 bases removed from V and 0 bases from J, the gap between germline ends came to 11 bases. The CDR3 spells CASRGYRATNEKLFF. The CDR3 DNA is TGTGCCAGCAGGGGTTACAGAGCAACTAATGAAAAACTGTTTTTT.